This T cell receptor (beta chain) was retrieved from a study of T cell repertoires in breast cancer. Study-wide context: Healthy controls: nine donors. General study points: Discarding singleton TCRs may have missed genuine antitumor clones. About 18 TCR pairs shared by seven or more tumors were possibly tumor-specific.

Germline V lookup: CDR1 DFQATT, CDR2 SNEGSKA (reference sequence). Unmatched junction bases numbered 6, after V lost 3 bases and J lost 8 bases. This CDR3 has 13 residues. Blocking oligonucleotides added to a second nested PCR suppressed unpaired genes. Per emulsion RT-PCR mix: about 4,500-270,000 T cells plus C-region, Stepout, V-region primers. TCRdb re-called the emulsion pairing reads through MiXCR, storing one row per CDR3 protein. Of about 40,000 distinct CDR3 sequences in the sample, 45% to 55% are singletons; the top ten hold less than 70%. As for this clonotype: Its target is not known.

Paired alpha-beta TCRs of CD8+ T cells were analyzed by expanded emulsion RT-PCR. The sequenced material came from CD8+ T cells. This TCR was sampled from a pool of human donors with breast cancer or a healthy control (not recorded which). The chain recombines TRBV20-1 with TRBJ2-1, with 8 bases fitting TRBD2. In nucleotides, the CDR3 is TGCAGTGCTAGCGGGAGGGCCCACCATGAGCAGTTCTTC. This translates into CSASGRAHHEQFF.